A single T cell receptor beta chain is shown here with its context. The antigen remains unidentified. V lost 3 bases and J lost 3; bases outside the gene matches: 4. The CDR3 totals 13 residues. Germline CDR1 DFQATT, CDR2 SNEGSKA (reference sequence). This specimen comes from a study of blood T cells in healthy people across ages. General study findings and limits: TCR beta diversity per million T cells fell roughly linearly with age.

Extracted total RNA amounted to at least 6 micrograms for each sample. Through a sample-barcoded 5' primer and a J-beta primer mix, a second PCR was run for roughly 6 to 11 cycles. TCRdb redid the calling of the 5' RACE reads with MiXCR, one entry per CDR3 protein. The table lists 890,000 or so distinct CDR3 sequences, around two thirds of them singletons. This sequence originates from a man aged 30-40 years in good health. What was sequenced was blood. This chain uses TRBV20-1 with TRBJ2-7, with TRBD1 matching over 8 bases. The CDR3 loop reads CSARTGDDYEQYF. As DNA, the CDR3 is TGCAGTGCTAGGACAGGGGATGACTACGAGCAGTACTTC.